This T cell receptor (beta chain) was recorded in a study of patients and donors after allogeneic stem cell transplantation. This clonotype has just a few counts. Trimming took off 0 bases at V and 4 bases at J, with 16 bases between the two ends. The CDR3 consists of 17 residues. Germline CDR1 reads KGHSH; CDR2 reads LQKENI. MiXCR, run by TCRdb on the RT-PCR reads, gives a single entry per CDR3 protein. The sample shows 400,000 to 450,000 distinct CDR3 sequences, 16% of them seen only once. The chain couples TRBV18 to TRBJ2-1, with D unclear. The sequence derives from a human donor who was either an allogeneic HSCT recipient or a stem cell or donor lymphocyte infusion donor (not recorded which). It is not recorded whose cells these are; they may come from a transplant donor. Sequencing used blood, either unsorted or a sorted T cell fraction (not recorded which). CDR3 amino acids: CASSPPERVWVYNEQFF. CDR3 coding DNA: TGTGCCAGCTCACCACCGGAACGGGTGTGGGTTTACAATGAGCAGTTCTTC.